Listed here are 19 T cell receptor beta chains from one sample, sequenced in a study of blood T cell repertoires in COVID-19. The data were produced by immunoSEQ multiplex PCR, yet TCRdb's version contains in-frame clones alone and is incomplete. The data show roughly 57,000 clones, with under 85% seen just once and 2.5% to 3.5% held by the top ten. Sample: peripheral blood. The receptors originated from a man aged 55 to 70 with acute or convalescent COVID-19.

This chain uses TRBV4-1 with TRBJ1-2; 9 nucleotides align to TRBD1. J gave up 7 bases and V 1 base, and 4 bases lay outside the gene matches. Germline CDR1 is MGHRA and CDR2 is YSYEKL. The CDR3 contains 14 residues. The CDR3: CASSQGPTGGGYTF. The CDR3 nucleotides are TGCGCCAGCAGCCAAGGGCCGACAGGGGGTGGCTACACCTTC.

V usage is TRBV29-1 and J usage is TRBJ2-1; 10 nucleotides match TRBD2. The germline V gene encodes CDR1 SQVTM and CDR2 ANQGSEA. The CDR3 length is 16 residues. The V and J ends lost 6 bases and 1 base, in that order; junction bases with no gene match: 9. The CDR3 DNA reads as TGCAGCGTGACAGGGACTAGCGACCCGTCCTACAATGAGCAGTTCTTC. Amino acid sequence: CSVTGTSDPSYNEQFF.

The gene calls are TRBV5-6 and TRBJ2-5, with 9 bases that match TRBD2. This CDR3 spans 15 amino acids. CDR1 and CDR2 (germline): SGHDT, YYEEEE. V trimming: 1 base; J trimming: 5 bases; junction bases outside the gene matches: 6. Here the CDR3 reads CASSLMGAGGETQYF. CDR3 DNA: TGTGCCAGCAGCTTGATGGGGGCGGGAGGGGAGACCCAGTACTTC.

The chain employs TRBV9 and TRBJ2-5; 11 bases match TRBD2. This CDR3 has 16 amino acids. The germline V gene encodes CDR1 SGDLS and CDR2 YYNGEE. Trimming cost V 3 bases and J 4 bases; bases outside gene matches: 8. The CDR3 loop is CASSANSGGAGETQYF. The CDR3 nucleotides read TGTGCCAGCAGCGCCAATAGCGGGGGGGCCGGAGAGACCCAGTACTTC. Looking up the rest from reference TRBV9 and TRBJ2-5 gives the full variable domain: DSGVTQTPKHLITATGQRVTLRCSPRSGDLSVYWYQQSLDQGLQFLIQYYNGEERAKGNILERFSAQQFPDLHSELNLSSLELGDSALYFCASSANSGGAGETQYFGPGTRLLVL.

V gene TRBV11-3 combines with J gene TRBJ2-3; TRBD2 matches 7 bases. Trimming removed 3 bases from V and 1 base from J; junction bases left unmatched: 1. Germline loops: CDR1 SGHNT, CDR2 YENEEA. The CDR3 loop spans 14 amino acids. CDR3: CASSFGLGTDTQYF. DNA for the CDR3: TGTGCCAGCAGCTTCGGACTAGGCACAGATACGCAGTATTTT.

This clone was recorded at least ten times. The genes are TRBV19 and TRBJ2-2; D might be TRBD2 (5 bases). The V end was cut by 3 bases, the J end by 5 bases, with 16 bases between. Germline CDR1 and CDR2: LNHDA and SQIVND (reference sequence). The CDR3 covers 16 residues. This CDR3 reads CASSMGRGSVTGELFF. The CDR3 coding sequence is TGTGCCAGTAGTATGGGCCGGGGAAGTGTGACCGGGGAGCTGTTTTTT.

This clone was counted between two and nine times. The CDR3 here is CASSSRSYGYTF. The CDR3 region has the DNA TGTGCCAGCAGCTCCCGGAGCTATGGCTACACCTTC. This chain joins TRBV7-3 and TRBJ1-2; D unclear. V was shortened by 4 bases and J by 4 bases, with 7 bases between the two germline ends. The CDR3 loop spans 12 amino acids. The germline gives CDR1 SGHTA, CDR2 FQGTGA. Filled out from reference TRBV7-3 and TRBJ1-2, the complete variable domain reads GAGVSQTPSNKVTEKGKYVELRCDPISGHTALYWYRQSLGQGPEFLIYFQGTGAADDSGLPNDRFFAVRPEGSVSTLKIQRTERGDSAVYLCASSSRSYGYTFGSGTRLTVV.

The chain recombines TRBV2 with TRBJ1-4, with 7 bases aligning to TRBD1. Germline assignment: CDR1 SNHLY and CDR2 FYNNEI. The CDR3 loop spans 15 amino acids. V trimming: 7 bases; J trimming: 8 bases; junction bases outside the gene matches: 13. This CDR3 is CASKVDRQGEEKLFF. CDR3 bases: TGTGCCAGCAAAGTGGACCGACAGGGTGAGGAAAAACTGTTTTTT.

This chain links TRBV12-5 with TRBJ1-6; D gene unclear. V lost 9 bases and J 7 bases, leaving 16 bases between the germline ends. This CDR3 spans 14 amino acids. Germline CDR1 is LGHNT and CDR2 is FRNRAP. CDR3 sequence: CASRLDFGNSPLHF. The CDR3 DNA is TGTGCTAGCCGCCTCGATTTCGGGAATTCACCCCTCCACTTT.

The genes are TRBV5-1 and TRBJ1-1; D gene unclear. CDR1 SGHRS and CDR2 YFSETQ come from the germline V gene. V shed 0 bases and J shed 8 bases, with 11 bases lying between them. The CDR3 spans 13 residues. The CDR3 DNA is TGCGCCAGCAGCTTGGCACAGCCGGCGGAAGCTTTCTTT. Protein: CASSLAQPAEAFF.

The V call is TRBV5-1, the J call TRBJ1-1; D unresolved. The CDR3 loop spans 14 amino acids. Trimming shortened V by 2 bases and J by 4 bases, and 12 bases separated the two germline ends. CDR1 is SGHRS, CDR2 YFSETQ, per germline. CDR3 sequence reads: CASSLSGSGTEAFF. The CDR3 DNA is TGCGCCAGCAGCTTATCCGGCAGCGGCACTGAAGCTTTCTTT.

The chain carries TRBV11-2 and TRBJ2-1, with D perhaps TRBD1 (6 bases). CDR3 size: 14 residues. CDR1 is SGHAT and CDR2 is FQNNGV in the germline V gene. V lost 1 base and J 3 bases, leaving 7 bases between the germline ends. The CDR3 nucleotides are TGTGCCAGCAGCTTAGGGACAGACTACAATGAGCAGTTCTTC. Translated, it gives CASSLGTDYNEQFF.

J is TRBJ1-5 and V is TRBV11-1, with 7 bases aligning to TRBD1. V was pared by 5 bases and J by 0 bases, with 4 bases of the junction left unmatched. This CDR3 contains 15 residues. From germline, CDR1 is SGHAT and CDR2 FQDESV (reference sequence). The CDR3 nucleotides read TGTGCCAGCAGCCTGACAGGGAATAGCAATCAGCCCCAGCATTTT. Translating it yields CASSLTGNSNQPQHF.

The gene calls are TRBV30 and TRBJ2-5; D perhaps matches TRBD1 (5 bases). CDR1 is GTSNPN and CDR2 is SVGIG in the germline V gene (reference sequence). The CDR3 is 13 amino acids. Trimming removed 2 bases at V and 5 bases at J, with 12 bases between. In DNA form, the CDR3 reads TGTGCCTGGAGTTACAGGCTAGGGGAGACCCAGTACTTC. Its translation is CAWSYRLGETQYF.

The chain combines TRBV11-2 with TRBJ1-2, with TRBD1 as a possible D gene (6 bases). Germline V gene data show CDR1 as SGHAT and CDR2 as FQNNGV. This CDR3 contains 13 residues. The V end lost 6 bases, the J end lost 4 bases, and 12 bases lay between the germline ends. This chain's CDR3 is CASSPDRSYGYTF. The CDR3 DNA reads as TGTGCCAGCAGTCCAGACAGGAGCTATGGCTACACCTTC.

The rearrangement links TRBV29-1 to TRBJ1-2; D perhaps matches TRBD1 (6 bases). The V end lost 6 bases, the J end lost 6 bases, and 11 bases lay between the germline ends. This CDR3 is built from 11 residues. Germline values: CDR1 SQVTM, CDR2 ANQGSEA. The CDR3 protein is CSVVQGNGYTF. The CDR3, as DNA: TGCAGCGTGGTACAGGGAAATGGCTACACCTTC.

This clone was detected only a few times. The chain recombines TRBV4-1 with TRBJ2-5; 10 bases are a match to TRBD1. Germline CDR1 reads MGHRA; CDR2 reads YSYEKL. The J segment lost 4 bases and the V segment lost 4 bases, leaving 9 bases of the junction unmatched. The CDR3 runs 16 residues. The CDR3 loop is CASSLYSGTGVETQYF. CDR3 coding DNA: TGCGCCAGCAGCCTTTACTCCGGGACAGGGGTAGAGACCCAGTACTTC.

This clone was seen a handful of times. This sequence joins TRBV19 and TRBJ2-3; D gene ambiguous. This CDR3 is built from 14 residues. Trimming pared 3 bases from V and 7 bases from J, leaving 14 bases between. CDR1 is LNHDA and CDR2 is SQIVND in the germline V gene (reference sequence). CDR3 coding DNA: TGTGCCAGTAGTATGGATAGTGGGCCCAATACGCAGTATTTT. This gives the protein CASSMDSGPNTQYF.

This chain uses TRBV5-1 with TRBJ2-5; 11 nucleotides align to TRBD1. This CDR3 spans 15 amino acids. The germline V gene has CDR1 SGHRS and CDR2 YFSETQ. The junction had 2 bases not matched to a gene; V was cut back by 3 bases and J by 1 base. CDR3 DNA sequence: TGCGCCAGCAGCTCGGGACAGGGGGGCCAAGAGACCCAGTACTTC. The encoded protein is CASSSGQGGQETQYF.